This paragraph reports one T cell receptor beta chain. Its antigen is unknown. The V gene's germline CDR1 is WNHNN and CDR2 SYGVQD (reference sequence). V lost 5 bases and J lost 9; bases outside the gene matches: 12. This CDR3 has 15 residues. Unique molecular identifiers were affixed to single, distinct cDNA molecules. MiXCR, applied by TCRdb to the 5' RACE reads, yields one record per CDR3 protein. The sample has 20,000 to 30,000 distinct CDR3 sequences; approximately 4.5% are singletons. The data are from a study of early T cells in non-severe SARS-CoV-2 infection. At the level of the study: Sequenced material consisted of bulk RNA (from unsorted whole blood), and chains were unpaired. Study-wide points: CD4 and private specificities were missed by VDJdb matching, which favored anti-spike CD8 responses.

V and J are TRBV10-1 and TRBJ2-1; 8 nucleotides line up with TRBD2. The sequence was collected from an adult who was a healthcare worker with PCR-confirmed SARS-CoV-2 infection or an uninfected control (not recorded which). Sequenced: whole blood. The CDR3 is CASSTSGVSGGEQFF. The CDR3 DNA reads TGCGCCAGCAGTACTAGCGGAGTTTCGGGGGGTGAGCAGTTCTTC.